This entry lists 6 T cell receptor beta chains sequenced from one sample in a study of OX40 agonist ivuxolimab in advanced cancers. This table comes from immunoSEQ multiplex PCR, and its TCRdb copy is limited to in-frame clones, with some not included. The sample consists of approximately 66,000 clones, 80% to 90% of them appearing once. The sample consisted of CD4+ or CD8+ T cells sorted from blood, taken in a trial of the OX40 agonist ivuxolimab. The source is an adult with an advanced solid tumor such as melanoma, head and neck, liver or kidney cancer.

This chain links TRBV11-2 with TRBJ2-5; weak D call: TRBD2 (5 bases). Germline V CDR1 and CDR2: SGHAT, FQNNGV. V dropped 7 bases and J dropped 2 bases, with 11 bases sitting between them. The CDR3 runs 13 residues. The CDR3 is CASTSRVQETQYF. DNA of the CDR3: TGTGCCAGCACGTCGCGGGTACAAGAGACCCAGTACTTC.

The rearrangement links TRBV7-9 to TRBJ2-3; perhaps D is TRBD1 or TRBD2 (6 bases each). Trimming left V 5 bases short and J 5 bases short, with 17 bases between. Germline lookup yields CDR1 SEHNR and CDR2 FQNEAQ (reference sequence). CDR3 length: 15 amino acids. The CDR3 nucleotides are TGTGCCAGCAGCCAAAAAGGGGGGCAGCGAGATACGCAGTATTTT. Protein product: CASSQKGGQRDTQYF.

The chain joins TRBV7-2 to TRBJ2-7; a possible D gene is TRBD1 (6 bases). V was clipped by 6 bases and J by 2 bases, with 8 bases between them. CDR3 length: 12 residues. Germline V gene sequence: CDR1 SGHTA, CDR2 FQGNSA. The CDR3 loop is CASSQGPYEQYF. The DNA for the CDR3 is TGTGCCAGCAGTCAGGGGCCCTACGAGCAGTACTTC.

The chain has TRBV5-4 and TRBJ2-2; unclear D gene. The CDR3 loop spans 14 amino acids. Germline values: CDR1 SGHNT, CDR2 YYREEE (reference sequence). V lost 4 bases to trimming and J lost 4 bases, with 11 bases between them. As DNA, the CDR3 is TGTGCCAGCAGCCCCCCCCAGCGCACCGGGGAGCTGTTTTTT. It specifies CASSPPQRTGELFF.

The chain recombines TRBV18 with TRBJ2-7, with TRBD2 identical over 9 bases. Trimming cost V 5 bases and J 7 bases; bases outside gene matches: 15. Germline CDR1 reads KGHSH; CDR2 reads LQKENI. There are 16 residues in the CDR3. CDR3 sequence (DNA): TGTGCCAGCTCAACGCCGGGACTAGCCGTGGATGGGGAGCAGTACTTC. Protein sequence: CASSTPGLAVDGEQYF.

CDR3 sequence reads: CAISEQGRNTIYF. CDR3 DNA: TGTGCCATCAGTGAACAGGGGCGAAACACCATATATTTT. The chain links TRBV10-3 to TRBJ1-3, with TRBD1 matching 7 bases. V lost 3 bases, J lost 5 bases, and 1 base stayed unmatched. Germline CDR1 and CDR2: ENHRY and SYGVKD. The CDR3 is made up of 13 amino acids.